This T cell receptor beta chain is from a study of identical twins. TCRdb reanalysed the 5' RACE reads using MiXCR and keeps one entry per CDR3 protein. This table holds about 460,000 distinct CDR3 sequences, approximately 14% found once. The germline gives CDR1 MNHNS, CDR2 SASEGT. The J segment lost 4 bases and the V segment lost 2 bases, leaving 7 bases of the junction unmatched. CDR3 length: 16 residues. This clonotype was detected a few times. This sample was also put to use in a study of yellow fever vaccine responses in identical twins.

This chain joins TRBV6-1 and TRBJ2-3, with TRBD1 matching over 9 bases. The specimen sequenced was CD4+ T cells sorted from blood. The clonotype originates from a woman aged 18-35 years in good health. The CDR3 DNA sequence: TGTGCCAGCAGTGAACGGGACAGGGTACTAGCAGATACGCAGTATTTT. Translation gives CASSERDRVLADTQYF.